The 27 T cell receptor beta chains given below trace back to one sample, sequenced in a study of T cell changes during pregnancy in multiple sclerosis. The table came from immunoSEQ multiplex PCR; TCRdb's copy has only in-frame clones and leaves some out. The table lists roughly 50,000 clones, around 94% of them singletons, with 3.5% in the top ten. The material sequenced was CD8+ T cells from peripheral blood mononuclear cells, taken in the third trimester of pregnancy. The source of these receptors is a female donor with multiple sclerosis, enrolled in a pregnancy study.

The gene calls are TRBV7-9 and TRBJ2-2, with TRBD2 matching over 7 bases. CDR1 is SEHNR and CDR2 is FQNEAQ in the germline V gene (reference sequence). The CDR3 length is 14 residues. The trim removed 7 bases at V and 7 bases at J, leaving 9 bases unmatched. This CDR3 is CASTPLAIVGELFF. The CDR3 DNA reads TGTGCCAGCACGCCACTAGCGATCGTCGGGGAGCTGTTTTTT.

This chain links TRBV5-4 with TRBJ2-1, with 7 nucleotides matching TRBD2. With 0 bases clipped from V and 10 bases from J, the junction kept 13 bases outside the gene matches. This CDR3 is built from 16 residues. Per the germline V gene, CDR1 is SGHNT and CDR2 is YYREEE (reference sequence). The CDR3 reads CASSLAPLGGSSEQFF. The CDR3 region has the DNA TGTGCCAGCAGCTTGGCCCCCTTGGGCGGGAGTAGCGAGCAGTTCTTC.

This chain connects TRBV27 to TRBJ2-3; tentative D call: TRBD2 (5 bases). The CDR3 contains 14 residues. Germline CDR1 MNHEY, CDR2 SMNVEV (reference sequence). V was pared by 3 bases and J by 0 bases, with 7 bases between. The CDR3 loop reads CASSFRGSTDTQYF. The CDR3 DNA follows: TGTGCCAGCAGTTTCCGAGGGAGCACAGATACGCAGTATTTT.

This chain connects TRBV4-1 to TRBJ1-5; TRBD1 agrees at 9 bases. V was pared by 1 base and J by 3 bases, with 4 bases of the junction left unmatched. The CDR3 spans 16 residues. Germline V gives CDR1 MGHRA, CDR2 YSYEKL. As DNA, the CDR3 is TGCGCCAGCAGCCAAGTGACAGGGGGGAACAATCAGCCCCAGCATTTT. It codes for CASSQVTGGNNQPQHF.

Judged by abundance, this clone is medium-sized. The chain has TRBV29-1 and TRBJ1-1; 9 bases fit TRBD1. V shed 3 bases and J 4 bases; nucleotides not matched to a gene: 6. The CDR3 has 14 residues. Germline CDR1 is SQVTM and CDR2 is ANQGSEA. CDR3 bases: TGCAGCGTTGACTCGACAGGGGGACTCACTGAAGCTTTCTTT. Translated: CSVDSTGGLTEAFF.

This rearrangement joins TRBV4-1 to TRBJ2-7; 8 bases are a match to TRBD2. CDR3 length: 15 residues. With V trimmed by 5 bases and J by 5 bases, 11 bases remained unmatched. In germline, CDR1 is MGHRA, CDR2 YSYEKL. The CDR3 sequence is CASSFGGGSPHEQYF. As DNA, the CDR3 is TGCGCCAGCAGCTTCGGGGGGGGTAGCCCCCACGAGCAGTACTTC.

J is TRBJ2-5 and V is TRBV28; 7 positions agree with TRBD2. The CDR3 contains 13 residues. The junction had 7 bases not matched to a gene; V was cut back by 7 bases and J by 5 bases. Germline CDR1 reads MDHEN; CDR2 reads SYDVKM. The CDR3 protein is CASTWEGWETQYF. In DNA, the CDR3 is TGTGCCAGCACGTGGGAGGGGTGGGAGACCCAGTACTTC.

This clone occurred a few times. This chain's CDR3 is CASSPGQGGDYEQYF. CDR3 bases: TGCGCCAGCAGCCCGGGACAGGGTGGTGACTACGAGCAGTACTTC. The V and J genes are TRBV4-1 and TRBJ2-7; 9 positions agree with TRBD1. Trimming removed 4 bases from V and 3 bases from J; junction bases left unmatched: 7. Germline loops: CDR1 MGHRA, CDR2 YSYEKL. The CDR3 spans 15 residues.

This chain joins TRBV4-1 and TRBJ2-2, with TRBD2 identical over 12 bases. V lost 8 bases to trimming and J lost 1 base; unmatched junction nucleotides: 20. The CDR3 consists of 21 residues. Germline V CDR1 and CDR2: MGHRA, YSYEKL. The CDR3 is CASGVITSGRHRDVNTGELFF. DNA of the CDR3: TGCGCCAGCGGAGTAATAACTAGCGGGAGGCACCGAGATGTGAACACCGGGGAGCTGTTTTTT.

The chain couples TRBV4-1 to TRBJ2-7; 10 bases are shared with TRBD1. The CDR3 has 16 amino acids. Germline CDR1 and CDR2: MGHRA and YSYEKL. V gave up 4 bases and J gave up 3 bases; unmatched junction bases: 9. The CDR3 coding sequence is TGCGCCAGCAGCCCCTCCGGGACAGGGGACATCTACGAGCAGTACTTC. It yields the protein CASSPSGTGDIYEQYF.

CDR3 sequence (DNA): TGTGCCAGCAGTTTATTACGGGGTCACTATGGCTACACCTTC. Translating gives CASSLLRGHYGYTF. V gene TRBV28 combines with J gene TRBJ1-2; D ambiguous. Germline V gene sequence: CDR1 MDHEN, CDR2 SYDVKM. V lost 1 base to trimming and J lost 3 bases, with 9 bases between them. The CDR3 extends over 14 amino acids.

The chain combines TRBV7-9 with TRBJ1-1; D is undetermined. The germline V and J ends were trimmed by 1 base and 11 bases, with 20 bases remaining between them. The length of the CDR3 is 15 residues. Germline V gene lookup returns CDR1 SEHNR and CDR2 FQNEAQ (reference sequence). The CDR3: CASSLGEGPAFSAFF. The CDR3 DNA sequence: TGTGCCAGCAGCTTAGGAGAGGGTCCCGCCTTCTCTGCTTTCTTT.

This chain links TRBV5-1 with TRBJ2-1; TRBD2 agrees at 7 bases. The CDR3 runs 16 residues. CDR1 is SGHRS and CDR2 is YFSETQ in the germline V gene. With 4 bases clipped from V and 3 bases from J, the junction kept 10 bases outside the gene matches. Here the CDR3 DNA reads TGCGCCAGCAGCCCGTGGGAGGGGCCTCTCTACAATGAGCAGTTCTTC. Its protein is CASSPWEGPLYNEQFF.

This clone is judged medium-sized. The gene calls are TRBV7-8 and TRBJ2-7, with 7 bases identical to TRBD1. The CDR3 has 14 amino acids. Trimming cost V 5 bases and J 5 bases; bases outside gene matches: 9. Germline lookup yields CDR1 SGHVS and CDR2 FQNEAQ. CDR3 nucleotide sequence: TGTGCCAGCAGCCGCCTAACAGGGGTCGACGAGCAGTACTTC. It specifies CASSRLTGVDEQYF.

V gene TRBV7-8 combines with J gene TRBJ1-5; 7 bases align to TRBD1. Germline assignment: CDR1 SGHVS and CDR2 FQNEAQ. The CDR3 extends over 17 amino acids. The trim removed 1 base at V and 1 base at J, leaving 7 bases unmatched. The CDR3, as DNA: TGTGCCAGCAGCTTAGGGCCGGAGGGGGCCAGCAATCAGCCCCAGCATTTT. It is translated as CASSLGPEGASNQPQHF.

The chain joins TRBV7-9 to TRBJ2-1; 11 bases are shared with TRBD1. V dropped 3 bases and J dropped 6; count of bases not matched to a gene: 4. CDR1 is SEHNR, CDR2 FQNEAQ, per germline (reference sequence). The CDR3 loop spans 15 amino acids. The CDR3 loop is CASSLDRGQVNEQFF. The CDR3 DNA sequence: TGTGCCAGCAGCTTGGACAGGGGGCAAGTCAATGAGCAGTTCTTC.

The V gene is TRBV7-9, the J gene TRBJ1-1, with TRBD1 as a possible D gene (5 bases). Germline V gene lookup returns CDR1 SEHNR and CDR2 FQNEAQ (reference sequence). This CDR3 is 11 amino acids long. Trimming shortened V by 5 bases and J by 4 bases, and 5 bases separated the two germline ends. The CDR3 sequence is CASSQGTEAFF. The CDR3 region has the DNA TGTGCCAGCAGCCAGGGCACTGAAGCTTTCTTT.

The V and J genes are TRBV4-3 and TRBJ2-1, with 7 bases identical to TRBD2. The germline gives CDR1 LGHNA, CDR2 YSLEER. Trimming at V came to 1 base and at J to 5 bases, leaving 8 bases not matched to a gene. This CDR3 is 16 amino acids long. The DNA of the CDR3 is TGCGCCAGCAGCCAAGGACTAGCATCGGGGAACAATGAGCAGTTCTTC. Residues: CASSQGLASGNNEQFF.

The chain has TRBV7-3 and TRBJ2-5, with D perhaps TRBD2 (6 bases). The germline gives CDR1 SGHTA, CDR2 FQGTGA. Trimming took 5 bases from V and 5 from J, leaving 18 bases between them. CDR3 length: 15 residues. CDR3 sequence reads: CASSPARGSGETQYF. The CDR3 DNA reads as TGTGCCAGCAGCCCCGCCCGGGGGAGTGGGGAGACCCAGTACTTC. The entire variable domain, with the rest obtained from reference TRBV7-3 and TRBJ2-5, is as follows: GAGVSQTPSNKVTEKGKYVELRCDPISGHTALYWYRQSLGQGPEFLIYFQGTGAADDSGLPNDRFFAVRPEGSVSTLKIQRTERGDSAVYLCASSPARGSGETQYFGPGTRLLVL.

This sequence joins TRBV5-4 and TRBJ1-1; D not resolved. V lost 5 bases, J lost 4 bases, and 12 bases lay in between. Germline values: CDR1 SGHNT, CDR2 YYREEE (reference sequence). CDR3 size: 13 residues. The DNA for the CDR3 is TGTGCCAGCAGTCCATCCCCTAGCACTGAAGCTTTCTTT. It specifies CASSPSPSTEAFF.

This sequence joins TRBV7-8 and TRBJ2-1, with D maybe TRBD1 (6 bases). The ends were cut back, 5 bases at V and 3 bases at J, with 20 bases in the middle. This CDR3 region has 17 residues. In germline, CDR1 is SGHVS, CDR2 FQNEAQ. The CDR3 nucleotides read TGTGCCAGCAGCCCAGGGGCGATGGGAGCGGTCTACAATGAGCAGTTCTTC. It is translated as CASSPGAMGAVYNEQFF. Complete variable domain (other parts from reference TRBV7-8 and TRBJ2-1): GAGVSQSPRYKVAKRGQDVALRCDPISGHVSLFWYQQALGQGPEFLTYFQNEAQLDKSGLPSDRFFAERPEGSVSTLKIQRTQQEDSAVYLCASSPGAMGAVYNEQFFGPGTRLTVL.

This clone was found once. The V call is TRBV5-1, the J call TRBJ2-7; 8 positions agree with TRBD2. V was pared by 0 bases and J by 6 bases, with 8 bases of the junction left unmatched. The germline CDR1 and CDR2 sequences are SGHRS and YFSETQ. CDR3 length equals 15 residues. CDR3 residues: CASSLANREGLEQYF. The CDR3 nucleotides are TGCGCCAGCAGCTTGGCCAACCGGGAGGGCCTCGAGCAGTACTTC.

The CDR3 DNA reads TGCGCCAGCAGCTTACCCGAGCGATACACAGATACGCAGTATTTT. Its protein product is CASSLPERYTDTQYF. The rearrangement joins TRBV5-1 to TRBJ2-3; D is uncertain. Looked up from germline, CDR1 is SGHRS and CDR2 is YFSETQ. This CDR3 has 15 residues. V was clipped by 2 bases and J by 2 bases, with 12 bases between them.

The chain joins TRBV10-2 to TRBJ1-1; the match to TRBD1 covers 8 bases. V was pared by 6 bases and J by 1 base, with 1 base of the junction left unmatched. Germline V lookup: CDR1 WSHSY, CDR2 SAAADI. The length of the CDR3 is 13 residues. Written as DNA, the CDR3 is TGCGCCAGCAGCGGACAGGGGAACACTGAAGCTTTCTTT. Its protein product is CASSGQGNTEAFF.

The rearrangement uses TRBV6-5 and TRBJ2-1, with 8 bases fitting TRBD2. The CDR3 runs 14 residues. Trimming took 4 bases from V and 5 from J; bases not matched to a gene: 4. CDR1 is MNHEY, CDR2 SVGAGI, per germline. The CDR3 region is CASSFQREHNEQFF. CDR3 nucleotides: TGTGCCAGCAGTTTCCAGCGGGAGCACAATGAGCAGTTCTTC.

V gene TRBV4-2 combines with J gene TRBJ2-7; no firm D call. Trimming left V 0 bases short and J 2 bases short, with 11 bases between. From germline, CDR1 is LGHNA and CDR2 YNFKEQ. This CDR3 contains 15 residues. The CDR3 DNA sequence: TGTGCCAGCAGCCAAGAGGCGGTCGATACCTACGAGCAGTACTTC. It codes for CASSQEAVDTYEQYF.

This clone was seen just once. The chain couples TRBV19 to TRBJ1-1; 7 positions match TRBD1. V lost 6 bases and J lost 3; bases outside the gene matches: 10. Germline loops: CDR1 LNHDA, CDR2 SQIVND (reference sequence). The CDR3 is 15 amino acids. The chain's CDR3 is CASSADREGDTEAFF. The DNA of the CDR3 is TGTGCCAGTAGCGCCGACAGGGAAGGGGACACTGAAGCTTTCTTT.